The rows below give T cell receptor beta chains drawn from one sample of a study of T cell responses to AZD1222 COVID-19 vaccine. Here immunoSEQ multiplex PCR was the method, and the copy in TCRdb shows in-frame clones only, minus some. In the table there are 150,000 to 200,000 clones, 85% to 95% of which are singletons. Sequenced here: peripheral blood, sampled on day 0 of AZD1222 vaccination. These receptors all stem from an adult in good health. Each CDR3 is given with its conserved first and last residue. A D gene is named only where the DNA matches it firmly. Part of the rows lack a size; the others show once, few, many or a class for expanded clones.

V	D	J	size	CDR3	DNA
TRBV12-3/TRBV12-4	.	TRBJ1-2	.	CASSLAGGYGYTF	TGTGCCAGCAGTTTAGCTGGCGGCTATGGCTACACCTTC
TRBV7-2	TRBD1	TRBJ1-1	.	CASSLVGQGDSSEAFF	TGTGCCAGCAGCTTAGTCGGCCAGGGGGACTCGTCTGAAGCTTTCTTT
TRBV5-1	TRBD1	TRBJ2-5	.	CASTGQGTIQETQYF	TGCGCCAGCACCGGACAGGGGACTATCCAAGAGACCCAGTACTTC
TRBV6-5	.	TRBJ2-2	.	CASSYNGYTGELFF	TGTGCCAGCAGTTACAATGGCTACACCGGGGAGCTGTTTTTT
TRBV13	.	TRBJ1-1	.	CASSFGALRTEAFF	TGTGCCAGCAGCTTTGGGGCGTTGCGCACTGAAGCTTTCTTT
TRBV25-1	TRBD2	TRBJ2-2	.	CASSGLAGATGELFF	TGTGCCAGCAGTGGGCTAGCGGGAGCCACCGGGGAGCTGTTTTTT
TRBV4-1	.	TRBJ1-6	.	CASSQEVHQTYNSPLHF	TGCGCCAGCAGCCAAGAGGTACACCAGACTTATAATTCACCCCTCCACTTT
TRBV10-2	TRBD1	TRBJ2-7	.	CASSAIGQGYYEQYF	TGCGCCAGCAGTGCCATAGGACAGGGTTACTACGAGCAGTACTTC
TRBV10-1	.	TRBJ2-1	.	CASSGGNPPGVNEQFF	TGCGCCAGCAGTGGAGGGAATCCCCCCGGGGTCAATGAGCAGTTCTTC
TRBV2	.	TRBJ1-4	.	CASSDIGEEKLFF	TGTGCCAGCAGTGACATCGGGGAGGAAAAACTGTTTTTT
TRBV19	.	TRBJ2-7	.	CASSDRGTYEQYF	TGTGCCAGTAGTGACCGGGGAACGTACGAGCAGTACTTC
TRBV5-6	.	TRBJ1-6	once	CASSWRTGRVSPLHF	TGTGCCAGCAGCTGGCGGACGGGACGAGTATCACCCCTCCACTTT
TRBV24-1	.	TRBJ2-2	.	CATSGAIAGELFF	TGTGCCACCAGTGGGGCTATAGCCGGGGAGCTGTTTTTT
TRBV9	TRBD1	TRBJ1-2	.	CASSSTGVYGYTF	TGTGCCAGCAGCTCTACAGGGGTCTATGGCTACACCTTC
TRBV27	.	TRBJ1-1	.	CATPFMGAGVNTEAFF	TGTGCCACCCCCTTTATGGGGGCCGGGGTGAACACTGAAGCTTTCTTT
TRBV28	TRBD2	TRBJ2-1	.	CASSSGTTSYNEQFF	TGTGCCAGCAGCTCCGGGACTACCTCCTACAATGAGCAGTTCTTC
TRBV11-2	.	TRBJ1-6	.	CASSLDPGGNSPLHF	TGTGCCAGCAGCTTAGACCCGGGGGGGAATTCACCCCTCCACTTT
TRBV27	.	TRBJ2-2	.	CASSLSGGRNTGELFF	TGTGCCAGCAGTTTATCGGGGGGGCGGAACACCGGGGAGCTGTTTTTT
TRBV3-1/TRBV3-2	.	TRBJ1-6	few	CASSQVPSSNSPLHF	TGTGCCAGCAGCCAAGTTCCCAGCAGTAATTCACCCCTCCACTTT
TRBV10-3	TRBD1	TRBJ1-2	.	CAISGRDRGDYGYTF	TGTGCCATCAGTGGACGTGACAGGGGCGACTATGGCTACACCTTC
TRBV9	.	TRBJ2-3	few	CASSPTATDTQYF	TGTGCCAGCAGCCCGACTGCCACAGATACGCAGTATTTT
TRBV20-1	.	TRBJ2-5	.	CSASMSRGVGTQYF	TGCAGTGCTAGTATGTCCCGGGGTGTGGGGACCCAGTACTTC
TRBV18	.	TRBJ1-3	.	CASSPRAGGNTIYF	TGTGCCAGCTCACCACGCGCGGGTGGAAACACCATATATTTT
TRBV5-1	.	TRBJ2-6	once	CASSPPDGSGANVLTF	TGCGCCAGCAGCCCTCCGGACGGCTCTGGGGCCAACGTCCTGACTTTC
TRBV2	TRBD1	TRBJ2-7	once	CASSGTGTYEQYF	TGTGCCAGCAGCGGGACAGGGACGTACGAGCAGTACTTC
TRBV18	TRBD1	TRBJ1-3	.	CASSSGTDSGNTIYF	TGTGCCAGCTCCTCCGGGACAGACTCTGGAAACACCATATATTTT
TRBV11-2	.	TRBJ1-3	.	CASTYSGNTIYF	TGTGCCAGCACCTACTCTGGAAACACCATATATTTT
TRBV30	.	TRBJ1-3	.	CAWMTGGNTIYF	TGTGCCTGGATGACGGGGGGAAACACCATATATTTT
TRBV7-6	TRBD1	TRBJ1-6	.	CASSSEPGQNNSPLHF	TGTGCCAGCAGCTCAGAACCGGGACAGAATAATTCACCCCTCCACTTT
TRBV19	TRBD1	TRBJ2-3	.	CASSWDRSSTDTQYF	TGTGCCAGTAGCTGGGACAGATCTAGCACAGATACGCAGTATTTT
TRBV6-1	.	TRBJ2-7	.	CASSENREYSYEQYF	TGTGCCAGCAGTGAAAATAGGGAGTACTCCTACGAGCAGTACTTC
TRBV2	.	TRBJ1-2	.	CASSVQGPYGYTF	TGTGCCAGCAGTGTGCAGGGACCCTATGGCTACACCTTC
TRBV6-4	.	TRBJ2-1	.	CASSDRGDRRGQAHNEQFF	TGTGCCAGCAGTGACAGGGGCGATAGGAGGGGTCAGGCGCACAATGAGCAGTTCTTC
TRBV27	.	TRBJ1-1	.	CASSPNPFFTAFF	TGTGCCAGCAGTCCAAACCCGTTTTTCACGGCTTTCTTT
TRBV4-1	TRBD1	TRBJ1-6	few	CASSRTGDSYNSPLHF	TGCGCCAGCAGCCGGACAGGGGATTCCTATAATTCACCCCTCCACTTT
TRBV2	.	TRBJ1-5	few	CASSDGQVGQPQHF	TGTGCCAGCAGTGACGGGCAGGTAGGGCAGCCCCAGCATTTT
TRBV11-3	.	TRBJ1-1	.	CASSLQMNTEAFF	TGTGCCAGCAGCTTACAGATGAACACTGAAGCTTTCTTT
TRBV7-9	.	TRBJ1-1	.	CASSPKSFRNTEAFF	TGTGCCAGCAGCCCGAAAAGTTTTAGGAACACTGAAGCTTTCTTT
TRBV5-4	.	TRBJ2-7	.	CASSYWTASYEQYF	TGTGCCAGCAGCTACTGGACAGCTTCCTACGAGCAGTACTTC
TRBV6-1	.	TRBJ1-6	.	CASSEGTNRMPLHF	TGTGCCAGCAGTGAGGGGACGAATAGGATGCCCCTCCACTTT
TRBV6-5	.	TRBJ2-2	few	CASFPGNFGELFF	TGTGCCAGCTTCCCAGGGAATTTCGGGGAGCTGTTTTTT
TRBV6-6	.	TRBJ1-5	.	CASKVGISNQPQHF	TGTGCCAGCAAGGTTGGGATTAGCAATCAGCCCCAGCATTTT
TRBV5-1	TRBD2	TRBJ2-3	.	CASSLELAGKTDTQYF	TGCGCCAGCAGCTTGGAACTAGCGGGGAAGACAGATACGCAGTATTTT
TRBV19	.	TRBJ2-1	.	CASSIDRFNNEQFF	TGTGCCAGTAGTATAGACCGCTTTAACAATGAGCAGTTCTTC
TRBV2	TRBD2	TRBJ2-1	.	CASSAESGGVDEQFF	TGTGCCAGCAGTGCTGAAAGCGGGGGGGTCGATGAGCAGTTCTTC
TRBV10-3	.	TRBJ2-7	.	CAISESMGGAYEQYF	TGTGCCATCAGTGAGTCGATGGGGGGCGCCTACGAGCAGTACTTC
TRBV5-1	.	TRBJ2-7	.	CASSLVGGGEQYF	TGCGCCAGCAGCTTGGTAGGGGGAGGCGAGCAGTACTTC